This T cell receptor (beta chain) derives from a study of T cells after yellow fever vaccination. General study points: There was a small share of clonotypes that showed up in both the CD4 and CD8 compartments. Highly abundant clonotypes carried over from the bulk population could end up in FACS-sorted repertoires as contaminants.

This clonotype was counted a few times. Its antigen is as yet unknown. Using its own MiXCR run on the 5' RACE reads, TCRdb lists one record per CDR3 protein. In the table there are 150,000 to 200,000 distinct CDR3 sequences, approximately 10% of which are singletons. Per germline, CDR1 KGHSH and CDR2 LQKENI. The CDR3 covers 16 residues. V lost 3 bases to trimming and J lost 5 bases, with 19 bases between them. V usage is TRBV18 and J usage is TRBJ1-1, with D unclear. The receptor was derived from a young man who received the YFV17D yellow fever vaccine. Material: CD8+ T cells sorted from PBMCs, obtained 15 days after the yellow fever booster vaccination. CDR3 residues: CASSPAESGRKTEAFF. CDR3 nucleotide sequence: TGTGCCAGCTCACCCGCCGAGTCCGGGAGGAAGACTGAAGCTTTCTTT.